This T cell receptor (beta chain) was identified in a study of cytomegalovirus exposure and HLA in healthy donors. The PCR had 60 Vbeta and 13 Jbeta primers. Here immunoSEQ multiplex PCR was the method, and the copy in TCRdb shows in-frame clones only, minus some. The repertoire holds approximately 96,000 clones, with roughly 70% as singletons. Broader study findings: In vitro testing confirmed three CMV-associated chains as specific for CMV antigens. Links to common viral pathogens appeared, in a later analysis, for several of the most significant clusters. With further analysis later on, most CMV-associated TCR beta chains appeared HLA-restricted.

As regards this clone: The target antigen is unknown.

V was shortened by 8 bases and J by 3 bases, with 17 bases between the two germline ends. The CDR3 extends over 16 amino acids. The germline V gene has CDR1 MNHEY and CDR2 SMNVEV (reference sequence). The receptor was derived from a male donor in good health and CMV-seronegative. The chain has TRBV27 and TRBJ2-6; D might be TRBD1 (6 bases). The sequenced material came from PBMCs. CDR3 loop: CASGLQQGFGANVLTF. In DNA form, the CDR3 reads TGTGCCAGCGGATTACAGCAGGGGTTTGGGGCCAACGTCCTGACTTTC.